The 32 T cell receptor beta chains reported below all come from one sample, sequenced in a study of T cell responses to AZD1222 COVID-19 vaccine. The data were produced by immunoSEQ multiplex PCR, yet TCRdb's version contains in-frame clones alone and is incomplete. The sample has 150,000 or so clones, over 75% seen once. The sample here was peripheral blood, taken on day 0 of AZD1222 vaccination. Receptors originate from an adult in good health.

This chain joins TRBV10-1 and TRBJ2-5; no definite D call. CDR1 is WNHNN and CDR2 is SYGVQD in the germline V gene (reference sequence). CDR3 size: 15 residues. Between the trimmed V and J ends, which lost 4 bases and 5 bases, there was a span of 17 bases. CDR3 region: CASSAMDHTRETQYF. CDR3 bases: TGCGCCAGCAGTGCCATGGACCATACCCGGGAGACCCAGTACTTC.

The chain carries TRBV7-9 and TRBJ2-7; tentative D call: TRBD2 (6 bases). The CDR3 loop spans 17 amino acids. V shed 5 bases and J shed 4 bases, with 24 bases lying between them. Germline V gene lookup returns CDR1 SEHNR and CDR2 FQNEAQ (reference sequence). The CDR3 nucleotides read TGTGCCAGCAGCCCCGGGGTTGACGGGAGAGAGATTTACGAGCAGTACTTC. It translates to CASSPGVDGREIYEQYF.

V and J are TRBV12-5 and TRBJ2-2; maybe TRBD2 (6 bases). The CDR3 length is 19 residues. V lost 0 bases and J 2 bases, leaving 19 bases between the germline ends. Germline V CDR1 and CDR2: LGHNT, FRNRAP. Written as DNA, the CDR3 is TGTGCTAGTGGTTTGGTCGGGAGTGATAGTGGCCCTAACACCGGGGAGCTGTTTTTT. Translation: CASGLVGSDSGPNTGELFF.

CDR3 protein: CASSSYQRQGSNTGELFF. The CDR3 DNA sequence: TGTGCCAGCAGTTCCTATCAGCGGCAGGGATCGAACACCGGGGAGCTGTTTTTT. The chain uses TRBV27 and TRBJ2-2; D possibly matches TRBD1 or TRBD2 (5 bases each). The CDR3 has 18 residues. Trimming took 4 bases from V and 0 from J, leaving 18 bases between them. In germline, CDR1 is MNHEY, CDR2 SMNVEV (reference sequence).

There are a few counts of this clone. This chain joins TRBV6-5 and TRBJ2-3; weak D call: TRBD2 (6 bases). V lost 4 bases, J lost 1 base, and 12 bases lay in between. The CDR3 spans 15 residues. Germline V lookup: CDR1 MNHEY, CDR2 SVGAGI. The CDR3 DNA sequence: TGTGCCAGCAGTTTCCAGACGGGGGGCACAGATACGCAGTATTTT. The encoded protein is CASSFQTGGTDTQYF.

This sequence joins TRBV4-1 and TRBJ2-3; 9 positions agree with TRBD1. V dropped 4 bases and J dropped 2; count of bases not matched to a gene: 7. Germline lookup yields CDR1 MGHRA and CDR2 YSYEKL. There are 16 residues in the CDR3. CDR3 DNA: TGCGCCAGCAGCCCTTGGACAGGGGCGGTCACAGATACGCAGTATTTT. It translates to CASSPWTGAVTDTQYF.

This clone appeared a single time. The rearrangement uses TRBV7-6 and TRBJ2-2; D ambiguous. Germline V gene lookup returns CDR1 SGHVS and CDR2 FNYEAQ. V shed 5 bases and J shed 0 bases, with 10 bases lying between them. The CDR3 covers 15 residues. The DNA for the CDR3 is TGTGCCAGCAGCCTGGGAACAACGAACACCGGGGAGCTGTTTTTT. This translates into CASSLGTTNTGELFF.

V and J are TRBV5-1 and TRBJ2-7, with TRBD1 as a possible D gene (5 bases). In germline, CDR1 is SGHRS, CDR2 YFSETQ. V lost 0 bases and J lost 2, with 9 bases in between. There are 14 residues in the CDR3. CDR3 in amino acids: CASSLGTWTYEQYF. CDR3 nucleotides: TGCGCCAGCAGCTTGGGGACATGGACCTACGAGCAGTACTTC.

For the CDR3, the DNA is TGTGCCACCGGGACAGGGTCTTATGGCACAGATACGCAGTATTTT. It codes for CATGTGSYGTDTQYF. The V call is TRBV10-3, the J call TRBJ2-3; 9 nucleotides line up with TRBD1. Germline values: CDR1 ENHRY, CDR2 SYGVKD. The V gene end was trimmed by 10 bases and the J gene end by 1 base; junction bases not matched to a gene: 9. This CDR3 comprises 15 residues.

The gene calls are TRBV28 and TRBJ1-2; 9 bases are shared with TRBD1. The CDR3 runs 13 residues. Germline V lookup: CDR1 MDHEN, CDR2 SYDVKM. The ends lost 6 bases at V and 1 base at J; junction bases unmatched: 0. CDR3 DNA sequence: TGTGCCAGCAGGGGACAGGGTAACTATGGCTACACCTTC. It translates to CASRGQGNYGYTF.

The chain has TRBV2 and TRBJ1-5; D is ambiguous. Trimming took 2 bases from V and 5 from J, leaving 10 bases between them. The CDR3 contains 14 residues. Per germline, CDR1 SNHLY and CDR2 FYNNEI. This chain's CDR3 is CASSERTDDQPQHF. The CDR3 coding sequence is TGTGCCAGCAGTGAACGGACCGATGATCAGCCCCAGCATTTT.

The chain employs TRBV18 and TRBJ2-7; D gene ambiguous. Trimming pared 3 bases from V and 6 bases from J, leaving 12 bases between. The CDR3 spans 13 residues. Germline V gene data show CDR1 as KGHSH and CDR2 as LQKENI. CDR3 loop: CASSPPDGIEQYF. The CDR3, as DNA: TGTGCCAGCTCACCCCCTGACGGAATCGAGCAGTACTTC.

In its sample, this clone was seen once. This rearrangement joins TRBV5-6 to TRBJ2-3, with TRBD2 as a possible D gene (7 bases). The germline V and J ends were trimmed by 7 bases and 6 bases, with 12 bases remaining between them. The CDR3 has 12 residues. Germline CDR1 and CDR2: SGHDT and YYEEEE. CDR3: CASSGGADTQYF. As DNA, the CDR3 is TGTGCCAGCTCTGGGGGGGCCGATACGCAGTATTTT.

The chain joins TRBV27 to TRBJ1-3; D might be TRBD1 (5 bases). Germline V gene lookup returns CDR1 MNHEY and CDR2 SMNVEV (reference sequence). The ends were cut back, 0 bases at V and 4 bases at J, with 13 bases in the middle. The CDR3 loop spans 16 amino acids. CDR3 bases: TGTGCCAGCAGTTTATCTTGGGGGGAGTCCGGAAACACCATATATTTT. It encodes CASSLSWGESGNTIYF.

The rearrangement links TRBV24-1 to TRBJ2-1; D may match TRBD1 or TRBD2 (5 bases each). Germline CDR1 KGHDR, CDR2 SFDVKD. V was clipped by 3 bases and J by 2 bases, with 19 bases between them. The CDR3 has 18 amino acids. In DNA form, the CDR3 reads TGTGCCACCAGTGATCGAGTTGGGGACGGGGCGCCCTACAATGAGCAGTTCTTC. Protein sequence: CATSDRVGDGAPYNEQFF.

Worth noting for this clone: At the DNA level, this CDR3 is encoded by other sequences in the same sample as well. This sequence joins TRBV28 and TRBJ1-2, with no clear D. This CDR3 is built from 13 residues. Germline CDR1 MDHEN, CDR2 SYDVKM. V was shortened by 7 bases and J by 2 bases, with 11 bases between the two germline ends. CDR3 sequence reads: CASTSDTNYGYTF. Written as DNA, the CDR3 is TGTGCCAGCACCTCAGACACCAACTATGGCTACACCTTC.

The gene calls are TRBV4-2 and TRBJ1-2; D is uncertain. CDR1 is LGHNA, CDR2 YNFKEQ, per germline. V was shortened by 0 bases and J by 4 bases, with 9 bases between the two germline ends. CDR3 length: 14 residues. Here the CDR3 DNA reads TGTGCCAGCAGCCAAGATGGCCCCCTCTATGGCTACACCTTC. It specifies CASSQDGPLYGYTF.

For the CDR3, the DNA is TGTGCTAGTGGCACCTTTATGGGGGCTGTCTACACCTTC. Protein: CASGTFMGAVYTF. The V call is TRBV12-5, the J call TRBJ1-2, with D possibly being TRBD1 (6 bases). The CDR3 contains 13 residues. The germline gives CDR1 LGHNT, CDR2 FRNRAP. V was shortened by 6 bases and J by 10 bases, with 18 bases between the two germline ends.

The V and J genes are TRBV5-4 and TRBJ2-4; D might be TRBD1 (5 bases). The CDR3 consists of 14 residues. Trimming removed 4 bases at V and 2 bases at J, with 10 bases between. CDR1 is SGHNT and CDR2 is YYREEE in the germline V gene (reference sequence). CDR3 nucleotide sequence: TGTGCCAGCAGCCCGACAGAGACCAAAAACATTCAGTACTTC. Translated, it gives CASSPTETKNIQYF.

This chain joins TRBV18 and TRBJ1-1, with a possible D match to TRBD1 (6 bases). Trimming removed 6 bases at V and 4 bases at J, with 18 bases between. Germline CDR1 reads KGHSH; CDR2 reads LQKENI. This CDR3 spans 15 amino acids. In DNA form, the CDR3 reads TGTGCCAGCTCCCAAACAGGGAAATTGGGCACTGAAGCTTTCTTT. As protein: CASSQTGKLGTEAFF. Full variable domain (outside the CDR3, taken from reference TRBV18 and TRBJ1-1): NAGVMQNPRHLVRRRGQEARLRCSPMKGHSHVYWYRQLPEEGLKFMVYLQKENIIDESGMPKERFSAEFPKEGPSILRIQQVVRGDSAAYFCASSQTGKLGTEAFFGQGTRLTVV.

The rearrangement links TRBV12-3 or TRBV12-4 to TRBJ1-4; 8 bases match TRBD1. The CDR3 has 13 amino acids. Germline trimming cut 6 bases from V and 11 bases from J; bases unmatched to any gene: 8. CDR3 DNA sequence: TGTGCCAGCAGCTGGGGGGACAGGAGGAAACTGTTTTTT. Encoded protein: CASSWGDRRKLFF.

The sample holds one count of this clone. The CDR3 region is CASREGHGELFF. CDR3 bases: TGTGCCAGCAGGGAGGGGCACGGGGAGCTGTTTTTT. The chain recombines TRBV27 with TRBJ2-2, with a weak D call TRBD2 (6 bases). The germline V and J ends were trimmed by 6 bases and 7 bases, with 9 bases remaining between them. The CDR3 loop spans 12 amino acids. The germline gives CDR1 MNHEY, CDR2 SMNVEV (reference sequence).

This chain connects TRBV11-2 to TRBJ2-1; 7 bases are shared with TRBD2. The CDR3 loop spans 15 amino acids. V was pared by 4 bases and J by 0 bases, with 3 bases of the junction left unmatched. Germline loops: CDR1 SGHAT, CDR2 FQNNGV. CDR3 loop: CASSSRGSSYNEQFF. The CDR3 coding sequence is TGTGCCAGCAGCTCGCGGGGGAGCTCCTACAATGAGCAGTTCTTC.

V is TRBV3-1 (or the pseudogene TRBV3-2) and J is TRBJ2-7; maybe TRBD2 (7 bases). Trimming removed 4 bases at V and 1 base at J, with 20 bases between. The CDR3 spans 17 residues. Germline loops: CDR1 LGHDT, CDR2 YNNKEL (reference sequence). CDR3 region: CASSPTGGGGRSYEQYF. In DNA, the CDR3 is TGTGCCAGCAGCCCAACGGGGGGCGGGGGCCGGTCCTACGAGCAGTACTTC.

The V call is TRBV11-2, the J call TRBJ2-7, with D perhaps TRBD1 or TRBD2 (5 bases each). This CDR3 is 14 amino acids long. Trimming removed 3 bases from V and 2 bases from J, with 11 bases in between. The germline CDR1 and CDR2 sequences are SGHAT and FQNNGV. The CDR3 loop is CASSFGSRAYEQYF. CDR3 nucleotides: TGTGCCAGCAGCTTTGGGAGCAGGGCCTACGAGCAGTACTTC.

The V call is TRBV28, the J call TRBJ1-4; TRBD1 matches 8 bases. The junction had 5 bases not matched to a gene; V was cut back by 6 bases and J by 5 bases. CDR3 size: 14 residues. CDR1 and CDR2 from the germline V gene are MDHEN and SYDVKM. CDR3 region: CASRFGTGNEKLFF. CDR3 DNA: TGTGCCAGCAGGTTCGGGACAGGAAATGAAAAACTGTTTTTT.

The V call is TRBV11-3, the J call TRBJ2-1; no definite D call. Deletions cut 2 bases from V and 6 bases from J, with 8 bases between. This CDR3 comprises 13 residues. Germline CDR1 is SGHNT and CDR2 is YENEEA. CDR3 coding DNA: TGTGCCAGCAGCTTACCAGACGCCAATGAGCAGTTCTTC. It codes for CASSLPDANEQFF.

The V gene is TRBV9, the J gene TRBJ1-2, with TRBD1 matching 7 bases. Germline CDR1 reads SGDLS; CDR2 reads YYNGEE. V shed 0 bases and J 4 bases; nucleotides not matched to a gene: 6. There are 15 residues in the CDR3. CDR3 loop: CASSVDLQGSYGYTF. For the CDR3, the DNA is TGTGCCAGCAGCGTAGATCTACAGGGGAGCTATGGCTACACCTTC.

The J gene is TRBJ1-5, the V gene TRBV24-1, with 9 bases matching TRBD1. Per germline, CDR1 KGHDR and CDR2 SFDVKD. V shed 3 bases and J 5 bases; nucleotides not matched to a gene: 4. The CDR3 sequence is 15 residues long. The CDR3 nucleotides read TGTGCCACCAGTGATGTGACAGGGGGTGATCAGCCCCAGCATTTT. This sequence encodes CATSDVTGGDQPQHF.

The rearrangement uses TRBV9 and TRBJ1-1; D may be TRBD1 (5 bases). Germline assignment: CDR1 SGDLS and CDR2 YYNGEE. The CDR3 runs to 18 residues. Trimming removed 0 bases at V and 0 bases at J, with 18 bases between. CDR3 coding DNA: TGTGCCAGCAGCGTAGGGGCAGGGAGTACCTTCATGAACACTGAAGCTTTCTTT. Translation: CASSVGAGSTFMNTEAFF.

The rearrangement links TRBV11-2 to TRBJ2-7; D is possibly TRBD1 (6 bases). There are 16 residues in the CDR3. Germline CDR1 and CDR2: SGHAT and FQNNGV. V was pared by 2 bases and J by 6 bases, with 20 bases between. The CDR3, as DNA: TGTGCCAGCAGCTTAAAGTTTGCAGGGCTGGGGGCCGAGCAGTACTTC. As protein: CASSLKFAGLGAEQYF. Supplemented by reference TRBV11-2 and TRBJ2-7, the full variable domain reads EAGVAQSPRYKIIEKRQSVAFWCNPISGHATLYWYQQILGQGPKLLIQFQNNGVVDDSQLPKDRFSAERLKGVDSTLKIQPAKLEDSAVYLCASSLKFAGLGAEQYFGPGTRLTVT.

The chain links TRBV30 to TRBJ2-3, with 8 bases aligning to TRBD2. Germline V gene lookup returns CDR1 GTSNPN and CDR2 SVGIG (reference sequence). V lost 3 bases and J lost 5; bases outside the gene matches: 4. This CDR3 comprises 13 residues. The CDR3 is CAWSGGALDTQYF. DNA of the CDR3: TGTGCCTGGAGCGGGGGGGCCTTAGATACGCAGTATTTT.